This T cell receptor beta chain originates from a study of OX40 agonist ivuxolimab in advanced cancers. V was cut by 2 bases and J by 4 bases, with 11 bases left in between. The CDR3 sequence is 14 residues long. Germline lookup yields CDR1 MNHNS and CDR2 SASEGT. Study-wide results and caveats: Expanded clones tended on average to be more numerous among CD8+ T cells than CD4+.

Autoimmune disease history or systemic immunosuppression meant exclusion. Sequencing used immunoSEQ multiplex PCR; TCRdb keeps in-frame clones, though not all of them. The table has 85,000 to 100,000 clones, around 83% seen once; the top ten hold 0.2% to 0.25%. For this clone: The antigen remains undetermined.

The sequencing here drew on CD4+ or CD8+ T cells sorted from blood, taken in a trial of the OX40 agonist ivuxolimab. The chain has TRBV6-1 and TRBJ1-2; TRBD1 might be the D (5 bases). The sequence was obtained from an adult with an advanced solid tumor such as melanoma, head and neck, liver or kidney cancer. This chain's CDR3 is CASSEPGIGYGYTF. CDR3 nucleotide sequence: TGTGCCAGCAGTGAACCAGGGATAGGCTATGGCTACACCTTC.